A single sample gave rise to the 21 T cell receptor beta chains below, sequenced in a study of neurological immune-mediated disorders. This sample's time point: longitudinal time-point 1 (baseline). In TCRdb, the 5' RACE reads were re-called with MiXCR into one record per CDR3 protein. The sample shows tens of thousands of distinct CDR3 sequences, approximately 11% of them seen only once. The specimen was PBMCs. The receptors here all came from a male donor with HTLV-1-associated myelopathy (HAM/TSP).

This clonotype has ten or more counts. The chain uses TRBV7-9 and TRBJ1-1; maybe TRBD1 (5 bases). The CDR3 totals 20 residues. V lost 5 bases and J 4 bases, leaving 32 bases between the germline ends. CDR1 and CDR2 from the germline V gene are SEHNR and FQNEAQ (reference sequence). The CDR3 bases are TGTGCCAGCAGCCCCAGAAATAGGATAGGGGTCTCCCTAAATCCCACTGAAGCTTTCTTT. Its translation: CASSPRNRIGVSLNPTEAFF.

This clonotype has a count of ten or more. The chain has TRBV20-1 and TRBJ2-3; TRBD1 matches 11 bases. The CDR3 has 14 residues. Looked up from germline, CDR1 is DFQATT and CDR2 is SNEGSKA (reference sequence). With V trimmed by 6 bases and J by 5 bases, 7 bases remained unmatched. This chain's CDR3 is CSAGDRGKGDTQYF. The CDR3 nucleotides are TGCAGTGCAGGGGACAGGGGGAAGGGAGATACGCAGTATTTT.

This clonotype was found many times. This chain joins TRBV5-1 and TRBJ2-5; D may match TRBD1 or TRBD2 (6 bases each). CDR1 and CDR2 from the germline V gene are SGHRS and YFSETQ. CDR3 length: 14 amino acids. V was clipped by 4 bases and J by 2 bases, with 12 bases between them. This chain's CDR3 is CASSATGRQETQYF. CDR3 DNA sequence: TGCGCCAGCAGCGCTACAGGGAGGCAAGAGACCCAGTACTTC.

Ten or more counts support this clonotype. The chain recombines TRBV5-1 with TRBJ1-5, with 8 bases lining up with TRBD1. With 4 bases clipped from V and 5 bases from J, the junction kept 5 bases outside the gene matches. The V gene's germline CDR1 is SGHRS and CDR2 YFSETQ. This CDR3 is built from 14 residues. The CDR3 DNA is TGCGCCAGCAGCCCAGGACAGGGTGATCAGCCCCAGCATTTT. Protein: CASSPGQGDQPQHF.

This clonotype was seen at least ten times. The V and J genes are TRBV7-2 and TRBJ2-5; 9 bases agree with TRBD2. Germline loops: CDR1 SGHTA, CDR2 FQGNSA. The CDR3 length is 16 residues. J lost 2 bases, V lost 5 bases, and 9 bases had no gene match. The CDR3: CASSGGAGGRQETQYF. CDR3 bases: TGTGCCAGCAGCGGGGGAGCGGGGGGCCGACAAGAGACCCAGTACTTC.

This clonotype showed up many times. J is TRBJ2-5 and V is TRBV5-1; 7 bases are a match to TRBD1. The junction had 3 bases not matched to a gene; V was cut back by 2 bases and J by 2 bases. The CDR3 runs to 14 residues. Germline CDR1 and CDR2: SGHRS and YFSETQ. CDR3 in DNA: TGCGCCAGCAGCTTCCAGGGACAGCAAGAGACCCAGTACTTC. Its protein product is CASSFQGQQETQYF.

V usage is TRBV6-1 and J usage is TRBJ1-3; D may be TRBD1 (5 bases). Trimming cost V 2 bases and J 3 bases, with 8 bases left between them. The germline CDR1 and CDR2 sequences are MNHNS and SASEGT. The CDR3 has 14 amino acids. The CDR3 here is CASSERGNGNTIYF. The CDR3 coding sequence is TGTGCCAGCAGTGAAAGGGGAAATGGAAACACCATATATTTT.

This clonotype was detected ten times or more. The CDR3 loop is CASSLGGGQSSYNEQFF. The CDR3 nucleotides are TGCGCCAGCAGCTTGGGCGGGGGGCAAAGCTCCTACAATGAGCAGTTCTTC. The chain is built from TRBV5-1 and TRBJ2-1; TRBD2 matches at 8 bases. Germline V gene lookup returns CDR1 SGHRS and CDR2 YFSETQ. CDR3 size: 17 residues. V lost 0 bases to trimming and J lost 0 bases; unmatched junction nucleotides: 5.

In this sample, this clonotype turned up a few times. The rearrangement uses TRBV25-1 and TRBJ2-7, with TRBD1 matching over 9 bases. CDR1 is MGHDK and CDR2 is SYGVNS in the germline V gene. This CDR3 is built from 13 residues. J gave up 7 bases and V 1 base, and 2 bases lay outside the gene matches. The CDR3 region has the DNA TGTGCCAGCAGTGAATTGGGGACAGGGGAGCAGTACTTC. This codes for CASSELGTGEQYF.

This clonotype was picked up many times. CDR3 bases: TGTGCCAGCAGCCCCAGACCGGGACCCTCTAGCTCCTACAATGAGCAGTTCTTC. Translating it yields CASSPRPGPSSSYNEQFF. J is TRBJ2-1 and V is TRBV7-2, with D possibly being TRBD1 or TRBD2 (5 bases each). With 5 bases removed from V and 0 bases from J, the gap between germline ends came to 20 bases. Germline lookup yields CDR1 SGHTA and CDR2 FQGNSA. The CDR3 is 18 amino acids.

This clonotype was detected many times. The J gene is TRBJ2-7, the V gene TRBV3-1, with TRBD1 matching 7 bases. The CDR3 has 14 residues. V lost 4 bases and J lost 4; bases outside the gene matches: 7. Germline V CDR1 and CDR2: LGHDT, YNNKEL (reference sequence). CDR3 bases: TGTGCCAGCAGCCGGGGGACAGTCGTTTACGAGCAGTACTTC. It specifies CASSRGTVVYEQYF.

In its sample, this clonotype was seen many times. The chain carries TRBV7-6 and TRBJ1-4, with TRBD1 identical over 7 bases. This CDR3 spans 17 amino acids. Germline CDR1 and CDR2: SGHVS and FNYEAQ. The trim removed 5 bases at V and 4 bases at J, leaving 13 bases unmatched. DNA of the CDR3: TGTGCCAGCAGCCGCCACTCTCCAGGGGGAGATAATGAAAAACTGTTTTTT. Translating it yields CASSRHSPGGDNEKLFF.

This clonotype was observed many times. The chain joins TRBV6-5 to TRBJ1-1; D unclear. The CDR3 runs 15 residues. Germline V CDR1 and CDR2: MNHEY, SVGAGI. V lost 2 bases, J lost 4 bases, and 14 bases lay in between. In nucleotides, the CDR3 is TGTGCCAGCAGTTACGAGGTGCGGTCGGGCACTGAAGCTTTCTTT. This gives the protein CASSYEVRSGTEAFF.

Turning to this clonotype: At one end the junction does not follow the germline gene, possibly because of a read error. Written as DNA, the CDR3 is TGTGCCAGCAGCTTTTCTGGACTCATGAACATTGAAGCTTTCTTT. Translated: CASSFSGLMNIEAFF. This chain uses TRBV11-3 with TRBJ1-1; D is undetermined. CDR1 is SGHNT, CDR2 YENEEA, per germline. The CDR3 has 15 amino acids.

This clonotype was found many times. This chain connects TRBV24-1 to TRBJ1-4; 9 nucleotides agree with TRBD1. V lost 4 bases, J lost 8 bases, and 7 bases stayed unmatched. Germline V gene lookup returns CDR1 KGHDR and CDR2 SFDVKD. The CDR3 runs to 15 residues. In DNA, the CDR3 is TGTGCCACCAGTGAAACACAGGGGGCAGGGGAAAAACTGTTTTTT. Translation: CATSETQGAGEKLFF.

At least ten counts were recorded for this clonotype. J is TRBJ2-3 and V is TRBV27; the D is unclear. V shed 3 bases and J shed 1 base, with 11 bases lying between them. Per germline, CDR1 MNHEY and CDR2 SMNVEV (reference sequence). This CDR3 is 15 amino acids long. CDR3 nucleotide sequence: TGTGCCAGCAGTTTGATCTGGCCGGGCACAGATACGCAGTATTTT. Protein: CASSLIWPGTDTQYF.

This clonotype was detected ten times or more. V and J are TRBV27 and TRBJ2-3, with D perhaps matching TRBD1 (5 bases). The CDR3 is 15 residues long. Trimming took off 2 bases at V and 0 bases at J, with 9 bases between the two ends. Germline assignment: CDR1 MNHEY and CDR2 SMNVEV (reference sequence). This CDR3 is CASSLQGRSTDTQYF. The CDR3 nucleotides read TGTGCCAGCAGTTTACAGGGTCGTAGCACAGATACGCAGTATTTT.

This clonotype appeared many times. This chain joins TRBV5-1 and TRBJ2-5, with TRBD1 as a possible D gene (5 bases). V was clipped by 3 bases and J by 3 bases, with 9 bases between them. CDR3 length: 13 residues. The germline CDR1 and CDR2 sequences are SGHRS and YFSETQ. CDR3 nucleotides: TGCGCCAGCAGCTCCAGGGTAGAAGAGACCCAGTACTTC. Its translation: CASSSRVEETQYF.

This clonotype has ten or more counts. This rearrangement joins TRBV20-1 to TRBJ2-3, with 10 nucleotides matching TRBD1. Trimming at V came to 0 bases and at J to 6 bases, leaving 9 bases not matched to a gene. The CDR3 is 16 amino acids. Germline values: CDR1 DFQATT, CDR2 SNEGSKA (reference sequence). CDR3 in DNA: TGCAGTGCTAGAGATCGTAGGACAGGGGGTACTGATACGCAGTATTTT. Translating gives CSARDRRTGGTDTQYF.

This clonotype was detected ten times or more. The V gene is TRBV5-1, the J gene TRBJ1-2, with D hard to call. Looked up from germline, CDR1 is SGHRS and CDR2 is YFSETQ. The CDR3 is 13 amino acids. V lost 5 bases, J lost 0 bases, and 8 bases lay in between. As DNA, the CDR3 is TGCGCCAGCAGTCCATCGACTAACTATGGCTACACCTTC. Residues: CASSPSTNYGYTF.

This clonotype was seen many times. The gene calls are TRBV11-2 and TRBJ2-5, with D unresolved. Trimming cost V 3 bases and J 1 base, with 6 bases left between them. Looked up from germline, CDR1 is SGHAT and CDR2 is FQNNGV. The CDR3 is 13 amino acids. The CDR3 reads CASSFYSQETQYF. The CDR3 DNA is TGTGCCAGCAGCTTTTACTCCCAAGAGACCCAGTACTTC.